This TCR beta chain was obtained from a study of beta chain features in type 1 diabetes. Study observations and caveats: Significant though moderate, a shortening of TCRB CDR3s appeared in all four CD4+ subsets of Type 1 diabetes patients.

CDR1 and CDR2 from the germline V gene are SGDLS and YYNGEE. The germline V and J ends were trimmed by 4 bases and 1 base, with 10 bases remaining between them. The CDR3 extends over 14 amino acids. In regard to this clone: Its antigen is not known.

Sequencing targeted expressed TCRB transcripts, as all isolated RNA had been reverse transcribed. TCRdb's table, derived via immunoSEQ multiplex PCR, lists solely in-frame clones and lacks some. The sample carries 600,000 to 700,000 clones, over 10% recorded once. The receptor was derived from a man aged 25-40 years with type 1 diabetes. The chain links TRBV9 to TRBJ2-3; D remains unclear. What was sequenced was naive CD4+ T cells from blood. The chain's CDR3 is CASSPLPGTDTQYF. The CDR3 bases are TGTGCCAGCAGCCCCCTCCCGGGCACAGATACGCAGTATTTT.